A selection of T cell receptor beta chains follows, all from one sample in a study of a mutant IDH1 vaccine in newly diagnosed glioma. The antigens these receptors bind are not known. Measured with immunoSEQ multiplex PCR; TCRdb has only the in-frame clones, and not every one. The sample consists of about 64,000 clones, approximately 84% of them appearing once. The sequenced sample was PBMCs, obtained from a glioma patient whose treatment included an IDH1 peptide vaccine. The receptors were gathered from a woman aged 50 to 65 with glioma. Both conserved end residues are part of each CDR3. The D gene is left open where the match is weak. The listing skips clone size in some rows; elsewhere it reads once, few, many or a size class.

D	V	J	size	CDR3	DNA
.	TRBV19	TRBJ2-5	.	CASSIVGAGLQETQYF	TGTGCCAGTAGTATAGTGGGGGCGGGTCTGCAAGAGACCCAGTACTTC
TRBD1	TRBV19	TRBJ1-2	.	CASSIQGVGYGYTF	TGTGCCAGTAGTATCCAGGGGGTGGGCTATGGCTACACCTTC
.	TRBV9	TRBJ1-1	few	CASSARGARVAEAFF	TGTGCCAGCAGCGCTAGAGGAGCGAGGGTCGCTGAAGCTTTCTTT
.	TRBV15	TRBJ1-6	.	CATSGNMAGNSPLHF	TGTGCCACCAGCGGAAACATGGCCGGTAATTCACCCCTCCACTTT
.	TRBV21-1	TRBJ2-2	.	CASIQRVRELFF	TGTGCCAGCATCCAAAGAGTCAGAGAGCTGTTTTTT
TRBD1	TRBV19	TRBJ2-7	.	CASSFWTGRSYEQYF	TGTGCCAGTAGTTTTTGGACAGGCCGCTCCTACGAGCAGTACTTC
.	TRBV11-2	TRBJ1-2	once	CASSLVAGPPYGYTF	TGTGCCAGCAGCTTAGTTGCCGGGCCCCCCTATGGCTACACCTTC
.	TRBV5-4	TRBJ2-2	.	CASRLSLTSNTGELFF	TGTGCCAGCCGCCTTAGTTTGACATCGAACACCGGGGAGCTGTTTTTT
.	TRBV5-4	TRBJ1-1	.	CASSLKETEAFF	TGTGCCAGCAGCCTGAAGGAGACTGAAGCTTTCTTT
TRBD1	TRBV2	TRBJ2-7	once	CASSEVWQGVLYEQYF	TGTGCCAGCAGTGAAGTTTGGCAGGGGGTACTCTACGAGCAGTACTTC
TRBD1	TRBV27	TRBJ1-2	.	CASSSPHRGHGYTF	TGTGCCAGCAGTTCCCCCCACAGGGGGCATGGCTACACCTTC
TRBD1	TRBV7-2	TRBJ2-5	.	CASSLVSGGLAETQYF	TGTGCCAGCAGCTTAGTTTCAGGGGGCCTGGCGGAGACCCAGTACTTC
.	TRBV2	TRBJ1-5	.	CATLQGSDQPQHF	TGTGCCACCCTGCAGGGAAGCGATCAGCCCCAGCATTTT
.	TRBV2	TRBJ1-2	.	CASMTGREGGYTF	TGTGCCAGCATGACGGGCAGGGAAGGCGGCTACACCTTC
TRBD1	TRBV19	TRBJ1-1	.	CASSPLTGVDTEAFF	TGTGCCAGTAGCCCATTGACAGGGGTGGACACTGAAGCTTTCTTT
TRBD2	TRBV29-1	TRBJ2-4	.	CSVVGGEVKDIQYF	TGCAGCGTTGTGGGGGGGGAGGTTAAGGACATTCAGTACTTC
.	TRBV6-6	TRBJ1-5	once	CASRIAGIYNQPQHF	TGTGCCAGCAGAATAGCAGGGATTTACAATCAGCCCCAGCATTTT
TRBD1	TRBV5-1	TRBJ1-5	once	CASSLDGQGGQPQHF	TGCGCCAGCAGCTTGGATGGACAGGGAGGACAGCCCCAGCATTTT
.	TRBV5-1	TRBJ1-4	.	CASSTGASTNEKLFF	TGCGCCAGCAGTACGGGGGCGTCGACTAATGAAAAACTGTTTTTT
TRBD1	TRBV28	TRBJ2-7	.	CAAPGDRTPSYEQYF	TGTGCCGCCCCCGGGGACAGGACCCCATCCTACGAGCAGTACTTC
TRBD1	TRBV5-4	TRBJ2-6	once	CASSPTGTGANVLTF	TGTGCCAGCAGCCCGACAGGGACTGGGGCCAACGTCCTGACTTTC
TRBD1	TRBV4-3	TRBJ1-5	.	CASSQGTLGTGSQPQHF	TGCGCCAGCAGCCAAGGCACCCTCGGGACAGGGAGTCAGCCCCAGCATTTT
TRBD2	TRBV9	TRBJ2-5	.	CASSVASGGYQETQYF	TGTGCCAGCAGCGTAGCTAGCGGGGGCTACCAAGAGACCCAGTACTTC
TRBD1	TRBV9	TRBJ2-3	once	CASSFQGAGGTDTQYF	TGTGCCAGCAGCTTTCAGGGGGCAGGGGGAACAGATACGCAGTATTTT
.	TRBV6-1	TRBJ1-1	.	CASSEGRNTEAFF	TGTGCCAGCAGTGAAGGCCGGAACACTGAAGCTTTCTTT
.	TRBV7-9	TRBJ1-2	.	CASSLDFRVQEGYTF	TGTGCCAGCAGCTTAGATTTTCGGGTACAAGAAGGCTACACCTTC
TRBD1	TRBV10-3	TRBJ1-4	.	CAISAAGGNEKLFF	TGTGCCATCAGTGCTGCAGGGGGTAATGAAAAACTGTTTTTT
TRBD2	TRBV28	TRBJ2-5	.	CASSQPSGGLQETQYF	TGTGCCAGCAGCCAGCCTAGCGGGGGGTTACAAGAGACCCAGTACTTC
TRBD1	TRBV4-3	TRBJ1-6	.	CASSQESAGGNSPLHF	TGCGCCAGCAGCCAAGAATCGGCAGGGGGAAATTCACCCCTCCACTTT
.	TRBV2	TRBJ1-6	.	CASRPGRNSPLHF	TGTGCCAGCAGGCCGGGACGAAATTCACCCCTCCACTTT
.	TRBV15	TRBJ1-1	.	CATSSVSGNTEAFF	TGTGCCACCAGCAGTGTTTCGGGGAACACTGAAGCTTTCTTT